The present entry profiles one T cell receptor (beta chain) with its context. Its antigen is unknown. Nothing much larger sits one base from this clone, and base qualities are not available. Each collaborating institution followed its own protocols to collect whole blood in K2EDTA tubes. Collaborator samples were shipped for TCRbeta analysis as frozen whole blood, isolated PBMCs, or DNA extracted from either sample type. Trimming takes 2 bases from V and 7 bases from J, and the germline ends sit 14 bases apart. The CDR3, from cysteine to phenylalanine, totals 13 residues. The only DNA kept is the CDR3, 39 bases in frame from the first base. Looking up the germline V gene (reference sequence) yields CDR1 GTSNPN and CDR2 SVGIG. TCRbeta CDR3 regions were amplified from genomic DNA using the immunoSEQ Assay, a bias-controlled multiplex PCR. The source study handled its data this way. The number of nucleated cells in each sample was estimated from the amplification of reference gene primers within the assay. To quantify the absolute abundance of each unique TCRbeta CDR3 rearrangement, sequence reads were collapsed and filtered. For each sample, productive Simpson clonality was calculated by taking the square root of Simpson's diversity index across productive rearrangements. TCRdb took this table from immuneACCESS and kept in-frame rearrangements with V and J called. Such tables lack part of the clones; where checked against another copy, unresolved V genes explain under half of the gap, and the rest is unexplained. V and J calls and clone size are those listed in that table; D and trimming were worked out from the DNA. The sample contains approximately 150,000 clones, 82% of them found a single time. Jointly, the top ten make up 13% to 15% of the sample.

These data come from a study of blood T cell repertoires in COVID-19 (dated by TCRdb to the early 2020s). For context, the study as a whole: Collaborator samples came from the United States, Italy and Spain and covered acute and convalescent phases of COVID-19. The material from the prospective study consisted of cDNA or gDNA derived from T cells, B-cell-depleted T cells, or PBMCs. The dataset comprised deeply sampled blood TCRbeta repertoires from subjects exposed to, actively infected with, or recovered from COVID-19. The repertoires were released in a freely available public database intended as a resource for research on the immune response to SARS-CoV-2. Samples came from the ongoing ImmuneRACE study (first 160 participants) plus 1,254 subjects from 6 global collaborators. Nearly every sample came with metadata listing a de-identified subject ID, COVID-19 status, age in years and sex. Where HLA class I and class II types were available, the types were taken from metadata supplied by the sample provider, not from assay-based typing.

Broad study findings and their caveats: The quantity of clinical and demographic metadata differed by source and by participant and was supplied without curation.

The sample consisted of peripheral blood. In this chain, TRBV30 is recombined with TRBJ1-2; the D gene identity is not certain. The receptor comes from a human donor with acute or convalescent COVID-19. The donor label of this sample is uncertain. The CDR3 is CAWSTGNLGGYTF. The DNA is as follows: TGTGCCTGGAGTACCGGGAACTTGGGTGGCTACACCTTC.